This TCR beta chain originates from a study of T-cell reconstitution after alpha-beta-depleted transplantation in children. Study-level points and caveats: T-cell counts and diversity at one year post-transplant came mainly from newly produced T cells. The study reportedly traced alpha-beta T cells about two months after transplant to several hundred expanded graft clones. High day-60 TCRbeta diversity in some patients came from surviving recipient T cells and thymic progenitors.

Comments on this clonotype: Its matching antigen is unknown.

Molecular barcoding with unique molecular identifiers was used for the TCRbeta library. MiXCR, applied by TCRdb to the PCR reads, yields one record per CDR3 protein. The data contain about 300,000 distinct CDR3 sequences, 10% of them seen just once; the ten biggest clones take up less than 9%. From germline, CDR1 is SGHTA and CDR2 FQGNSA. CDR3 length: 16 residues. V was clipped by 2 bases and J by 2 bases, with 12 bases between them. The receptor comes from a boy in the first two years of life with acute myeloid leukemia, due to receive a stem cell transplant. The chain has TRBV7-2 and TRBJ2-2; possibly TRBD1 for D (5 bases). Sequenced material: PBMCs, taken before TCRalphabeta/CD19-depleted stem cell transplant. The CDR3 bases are TGTGCCAGCAGCTTACAAGGGGCCCTTAACACCGGGGAGCTGTTTTTT. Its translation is CASSLQGALNTGELFF.